The entry below describes one TCR beta chain. The entry originates in a study of blood T cell repertoires in COVID-19. Enrollees, about 18 to 89 years old, lived in approximately 25 US areas. The study assigned cohorts using participant-reported clinical history. The V segment lost 4 bases and the J segment 2 bases; nucleotides outside the gene matches: 8. This CDR3 contains 15 residues. In germline, CDR1 is SGHRS, CDR2 YFSETQ. Study processing details: Amplified reference gene primers provided the basis for estimating nucleated cell counts. Produced via immunoSEQ multiplex PCR; TCRdb's table is partial and in-frame only. That table is the source of V, J and clone size, and D and trimming were worked out from the DNA. The data show about 170,000 clones, roughly 85% seen once.

The TCR originated in a woman aged 70-85 years in a cohort exposed to, infected with or recovered from COVID-19 (not recorded which). V is TRBV5-1 and J is TRBJ2-5; TRBD2 matches 7 bases. Sequenced input: PBMCs or T cells enriched from blood (not recorded which). CDR3 region: CASSPGGLGQETQYF. CDR3 bases: TGCGCCAGCAGCCCGGGGGGACTGGGACAAGAGACCCAGTACTTC.